The 8 T cell receptor beta chains below come from one sample, sequenced in a study of T cell clones after liver transplantation. Sequencing was performed with immunoSEQ multiplex PCR; in TCRdb, only in-frame clones are kept and a portion is missing. The sample has under 90,000 clones, over 70% seen once; the top ten hold approximately 0.55%. Source: CD4+ T cells from blood, taken before liver transplant. These receptors were obtained from a human donor who received a liver transplant.

In DNA, the CDR3 is TGCGCCAGCAGCTTGGTAGGACTAGCTAGGGAGACCCAGTACTTC. It codes for CASSLVGLARETQYF. The chain joins TRBV5-1 to TRBJ2-5; 8 bases line up with TRBD2. The CDR3 length is 15 residues. After removal of 0 bases from V and 5 bases from J, the junction contained 6 bases not matched to a gene. Germline values: CDR1 SGHRS, CDR2 YFSETQ.

V usage is TRBV27 and J usage is TRBJ2-2; D unclear. Deletions cut 2 bases from V and 0 bases from J, with 7 bases between. CDR3 length equals 15 residues. From germline, CDR1 is MNHEY and CDR2 SMNVEV (reference sequence). The CDR3 loop reads CASSLSGANTGELFF. The DNA for the CDR3 is TGTGCCAGCAGTTTAAGTGGAGCGAACACCGGGGAGCTGTTTTTT.

This clone has a single count. The chain carries TRBV6-1 and TRBJ2-7, with 7 positions matching TRBD1. CDR1 is MNHNS and CDR2 is SASEGT in the germline V gene. V was clipped by 5 bases and J by 4 bases; unmatched bases: 2. The CDR3 runs 12 residues. CDR3 bases: TGTGCCAGCAGTATGACAGGGTACGAGCAGTACTTC. This gives the protein CASSMTGYEQYF.

There are a few counts of this clone. The chain uses TRBV7-8 and TRBJ2-5; D perhaps matches TRBD1 (6 bases). Trimming cost V 4 bases and J 1 base, with 10 bases left between them. Per germline, CDR1 SGHVS and CDR2 FQNEAQ. CDR3 length: 14 amino acids. CDR3 loop: CASSSRTAQETQYF. In DNA form, the CDR3 reads TGTGCCAGCAGCTCCCGGACAGCCCAAGAGACCCAGTACTTC.

The sample holds one count of this clone. This chain uses TRBV30 with TRBJ2-5; D ambiguous. The CDR3 is 14 amino acids. Germline CDR1 reads GTSNPN; CDR2 reads SVGIG (reference sequence). V was shortened by 4 bases and J by 2 bases, with 14 bases between the two germline ends. As DNA, the CDR3 is TGTGCCTGGATGGGATGGATTCCACAAGAGACCCAGTACTTC. Translating it yields CAWMGWIPQETQYF.

The chain links TRBV2 to TRBJ1-4, with unresolved D. The CDR3 contains 14 residues. V lost 4 bases to trimming and J lost 8 bases, with 14 bases between them. Germline V gene data show CDR1 as SNHLY and CDR2 as FYNNEI. The CDR3 protein is CASSADFGGEKLFF. The CDR3 DNA reads as TGTGCCAGCAGTGCGGATTTCGGCGGGGAAAAACTGTTTTTT.

The chain has TRBV5-1 and TRBJ2-2; D gene ambiguous. V was pared by 2 bases and J by 1 base, with 3 bases between. CDR1 is SGHRS and CDR2 is YFSETQ in the germline V gene. CDR3 size: 13 residues. CDR3 amino acids: CASSFGNTGELFF. CDR3 sequence (DNA): TGCGCCAGCAGCTTCGGGAACACCGGGGAGCTGTTTTTT.

The chain is built from TRBV11-2 and TRBJ2-2; TRBD1 might be the D (6 bases). Germline V CDR1 and CDR2: SGHAT, FQNNGV. V lost 4 bases, J lost 1 base, and 10 bases lay in between. This CDR3 has 15 amino acids. The CDR3 sequence: CASSSLQGNTGELFF. Written as DNA, the CDR3 is TGTGCCAGCAGCTCCCTACAGGGGAACACCGGGGAGCTGTTTTTT. The full variable domain, rest sourced from reference TRBV11-2 and TRBJ2-2, is EAGVAQSPRYKIIEKRQSVAFWCNPISGHATLYWYQQILGQGPKLLIQFQNNGVVDDSQLPKDRFSAERLKGVDSTLKIQPAKLEDSAVYLCASSSLQGNTGELFFGEGSRLTVL.